Listed below are T cell receptor beta chains from one sample, sequenced in a study of T cells after yellow fever vaccination. MiXCR, applied by TCRdb to the 5' RACE reads, yields one record per CDR3 protein. The repertoire holds under 500,000 distinct CDR3 sequences, with around 19% as singletons. Here the sequenced sample was PBMCs, taken before the yellow fever booster vaccination. All receptors derive from a man younger than 35 who received the YFV17D yellow fever vaccine. The CDR3 runs from the conserved cysteine through the conserved F or W. D genes are given only for firm matches. Size is stated for part of the rows, as once, few or many counts, or as a class when the clone is expanded.

size: few
D: TRBD1
J: TRBJ1-3
V: TRBV6-5
CDR3: CASRLGQGGNTIYF
DNA: TGTGCCAGCAGGCTTGGACAGGGAGGCAACACCATATATTTT

size: .
D: TRBD1
J: TRBJ1-2
V: TRBV18
CDR3: CASSGDRGSYGYTF
DNA: TGTGCCAGCTCGGGGGACAGGGGAAGCTATGGCTACACCTTC

size: .
D: TRBD2
J: TRBJ2-1
V: TRBV29-1
CDR3: CSVAYRGDEQFF
DNA: TGCAGCGTTGCTTATCGGGGGGATGAGCAGTTCTTC

size: .
D: .
J: TRBJ1-2
V: TRBV4-3
CDR3: CASSQDRAPSYGYTF
DNA: TGCGCCAGCAGCCAAGATAGGGCACCGAGCTATGGCTACACCTTC

size: few
D: .
J: TRBJ1-5
V: TRBV6-5
CDR3: CASSFSGLGPPQHF
DNA: TGTGCCAGCAGTTTCTCTGGCCTCGGGCCGCCCCAGCATTTT

size: few
D: TRBD2
J: TRBJ2-4
V: TRBV5-1
CDR3: CASSLASSSGGAIHVQYF
DNA: TGCGCCAGCAGCTTGGCGTCTTCTAGCGGGGGGGCCATTCATGTTCAGTACTTC

size: .
D: TRBD1
J: TRBJ2-2
V: TRBV20-1
CDR3: CSARLRGQPTGELFF
DNA: TGCAGTGCTCGCCTGAGGGGACAGCCTACCGGGGAGCTGTTTTTT

size: .
D: .
J: TRBJ2-2
V: TRBV6-5
CDR3: CASSLNPLVSTGELFF
DNA: TGTGCCAGCAGTCTTAACCCCCTCGTCTCCACCGGGGAGCTGTTTTTT

size: few
D: TRBD1
J: TRBJ2-3
V: TRBV11-2
CDR3: CASSSLGGPDTQYF
DNA: TGTGCCAGCAGCTCCCTAGGGGGCCCAGATACGCAGTATTTT

size: .
D: .
J: TRBJ2-1
V: TRBV5-1
CDR3: CASSFETASTGQFF
DNA: TGCGCCAGCAGCTTCGAGACGGCCTCTACTGGGCAGTTCTTC

size: .
D: TRBD1
J: TRBJ2-5
V: TRBV20-1
CDR3: CSASTGPQTQYF
DNA: TGCAGTGCTTCGACAGGGCCCCAGACCCAGTACTTC

size: few
D: TRBD1
J: TRBJ2-2
V: TRBV6-2/TRBV6-3
CDR3: CASRNPGQGDTGELFF
DNA: TGTGCCAGCCGGAACCCGGGACAGGGGGACACCGGGGAGCTGTTTTTT

size: many
D: .
J: TRBJ2-4
V: TRBV29-1
CDR3: CSAEGLAKNIQYF
DNA: TGCAGCGCAGAGGGCTTAGCCAAAAACATTCAGTACTTC

size: .
D: .
J: TRBJ1-4
V: TRBV4-3
CDR3: CASSQGRTTNEKLFF
DNA: TGCGCCAGCAGCCAAGGTCGGACAACTAATGAAAAACTGTTTTTT

size: .
D: TRBD2
J: TRBJ2-1
V: TRBV9
CDR3: CASSVAGRGDNEQFF
DNA: TGTGCCAGCAGCGTAGCGGGGCGGGGGGACAATGAGCAGTTCTTC